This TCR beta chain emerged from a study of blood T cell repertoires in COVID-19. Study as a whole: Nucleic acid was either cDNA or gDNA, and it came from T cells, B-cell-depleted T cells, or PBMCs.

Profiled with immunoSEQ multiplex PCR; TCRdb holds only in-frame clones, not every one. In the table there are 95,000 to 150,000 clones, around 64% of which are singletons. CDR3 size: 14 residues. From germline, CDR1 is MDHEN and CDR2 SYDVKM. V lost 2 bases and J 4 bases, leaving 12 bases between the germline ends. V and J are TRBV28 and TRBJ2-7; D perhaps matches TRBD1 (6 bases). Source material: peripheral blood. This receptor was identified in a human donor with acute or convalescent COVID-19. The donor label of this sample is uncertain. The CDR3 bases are TGTGCCAGCAGTTTAATTCAGGGGCGGTACGAGCAGTACTTC. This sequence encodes CASSLIQGRYEQYF.